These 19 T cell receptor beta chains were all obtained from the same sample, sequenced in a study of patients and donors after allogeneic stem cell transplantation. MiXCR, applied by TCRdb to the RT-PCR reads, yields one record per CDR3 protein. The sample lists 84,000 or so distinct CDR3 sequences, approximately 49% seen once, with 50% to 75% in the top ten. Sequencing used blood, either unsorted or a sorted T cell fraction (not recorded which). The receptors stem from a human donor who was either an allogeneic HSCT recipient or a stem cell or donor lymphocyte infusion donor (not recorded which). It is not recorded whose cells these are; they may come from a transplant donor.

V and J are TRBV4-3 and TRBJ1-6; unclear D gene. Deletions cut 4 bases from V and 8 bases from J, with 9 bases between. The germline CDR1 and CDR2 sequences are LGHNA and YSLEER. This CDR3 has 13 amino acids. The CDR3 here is CASSPNTYSPLHF. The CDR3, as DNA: TGCGCCAGCAGCCCAAACACTTATTCACCCCTCCACTTT.

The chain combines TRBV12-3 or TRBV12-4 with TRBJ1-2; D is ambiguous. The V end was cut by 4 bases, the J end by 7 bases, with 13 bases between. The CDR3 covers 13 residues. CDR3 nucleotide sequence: TGTGCCAGCAGTTCCACCCCCCCAAGTGGCTACACCTTC. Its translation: CASSSTPPSGYTF.

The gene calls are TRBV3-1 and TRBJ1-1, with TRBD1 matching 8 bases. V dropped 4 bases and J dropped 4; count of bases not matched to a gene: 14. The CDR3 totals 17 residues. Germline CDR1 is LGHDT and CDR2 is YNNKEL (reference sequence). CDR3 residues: CASSRRTGFLFGTEAFF. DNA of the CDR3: TGTGCCAGCAGCCGGCGGACAGGGTTTCTTTTTGGCACTGAAGCTTTCTTT.

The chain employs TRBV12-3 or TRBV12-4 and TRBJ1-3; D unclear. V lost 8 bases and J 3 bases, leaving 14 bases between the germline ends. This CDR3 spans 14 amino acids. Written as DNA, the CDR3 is TGTGCCAGCGGGGAGGGTTACTTTGGAAACACCATATATTTT. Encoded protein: CASGEGYFGNTIYF.

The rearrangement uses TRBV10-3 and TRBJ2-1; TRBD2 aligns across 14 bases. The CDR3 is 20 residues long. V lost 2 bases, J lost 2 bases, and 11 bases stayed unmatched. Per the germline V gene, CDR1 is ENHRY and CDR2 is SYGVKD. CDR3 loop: CAISEEWKRTSGRTYNEQFF. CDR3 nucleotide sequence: TGTGCCATCAGTGAGGAGTGGAAACGGACTAGCGGGAGGACCTACAATGAGCAGTTCTTC.

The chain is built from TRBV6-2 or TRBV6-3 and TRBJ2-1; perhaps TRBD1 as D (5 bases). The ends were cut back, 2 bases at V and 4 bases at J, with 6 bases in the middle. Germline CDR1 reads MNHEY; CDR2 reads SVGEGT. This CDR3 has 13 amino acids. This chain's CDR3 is CASSYTGYNEQFF. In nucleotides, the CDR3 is TGTGCCAGCAGTTACACAGGTTACAATGAGCAGTTCTTC.

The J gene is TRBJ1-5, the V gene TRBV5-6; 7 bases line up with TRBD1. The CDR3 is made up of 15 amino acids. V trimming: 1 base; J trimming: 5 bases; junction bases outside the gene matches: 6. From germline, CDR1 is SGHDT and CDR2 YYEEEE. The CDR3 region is CASSLLGRGDQPQHF. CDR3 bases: TGTGCCAGCAGCTTGCTGGGCAGGGGGGATCAGCCCCAGCATTTT.

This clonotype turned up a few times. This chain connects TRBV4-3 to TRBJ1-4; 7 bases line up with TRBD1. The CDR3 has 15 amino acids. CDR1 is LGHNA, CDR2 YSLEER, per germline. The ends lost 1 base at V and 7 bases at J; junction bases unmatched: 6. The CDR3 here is CASSQANRGGEKLFF. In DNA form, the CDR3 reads TGCGCCAGCAGCCAAGCCAACAGGGGAGGTGAAAAACTGTTTTTT.

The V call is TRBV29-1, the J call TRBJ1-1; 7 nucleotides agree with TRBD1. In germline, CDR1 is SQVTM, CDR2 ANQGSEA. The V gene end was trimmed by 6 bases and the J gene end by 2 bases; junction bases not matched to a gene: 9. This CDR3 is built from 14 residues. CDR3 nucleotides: TGCAGCGTCGTGGGACAGCTCCTCAACACTGAAGCTTTCTTT. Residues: CSVVGQLLNTEAFF.

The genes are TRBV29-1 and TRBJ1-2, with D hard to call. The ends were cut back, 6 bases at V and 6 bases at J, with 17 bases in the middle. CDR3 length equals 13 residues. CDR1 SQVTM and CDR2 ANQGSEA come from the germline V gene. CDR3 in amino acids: CSVAQTPTNGYTF. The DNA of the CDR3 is TGCAGCGTCGCCCAAACCCCCACTAATGGCTACACCTTC.

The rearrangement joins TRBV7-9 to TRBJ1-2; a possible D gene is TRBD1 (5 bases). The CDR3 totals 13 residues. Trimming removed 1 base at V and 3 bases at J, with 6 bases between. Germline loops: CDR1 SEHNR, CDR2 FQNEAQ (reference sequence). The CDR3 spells CASSLETDYGYTF. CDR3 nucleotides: TGTGCCAGCAGCTTAGAGACAGACTATGGCTACACCTTC.

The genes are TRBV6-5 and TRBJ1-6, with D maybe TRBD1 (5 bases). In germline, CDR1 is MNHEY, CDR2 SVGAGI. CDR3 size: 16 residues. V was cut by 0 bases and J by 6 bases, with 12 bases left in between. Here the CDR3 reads CASSYSRVSRNSPLHF. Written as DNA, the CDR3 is TGTGCCAGCAGTTACTCCAGGGTCTCGCGTAATTCACCCCTCCACTTT.

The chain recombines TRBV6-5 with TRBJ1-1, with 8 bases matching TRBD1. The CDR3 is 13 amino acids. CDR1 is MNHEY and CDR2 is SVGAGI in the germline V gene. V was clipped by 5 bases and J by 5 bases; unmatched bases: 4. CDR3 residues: CASSARTGTEAFF. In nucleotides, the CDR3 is TGTGCCAGCAGTGCCCGGACAGGGACTGAAGCTTTCTTT.

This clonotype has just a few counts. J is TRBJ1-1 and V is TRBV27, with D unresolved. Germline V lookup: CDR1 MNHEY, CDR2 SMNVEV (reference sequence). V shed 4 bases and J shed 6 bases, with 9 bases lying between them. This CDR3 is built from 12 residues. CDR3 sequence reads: CASSSTNAEAFF. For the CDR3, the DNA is TGTGCCAGCAGTTCCACAAACGCTGAAGCTTTCTTT.

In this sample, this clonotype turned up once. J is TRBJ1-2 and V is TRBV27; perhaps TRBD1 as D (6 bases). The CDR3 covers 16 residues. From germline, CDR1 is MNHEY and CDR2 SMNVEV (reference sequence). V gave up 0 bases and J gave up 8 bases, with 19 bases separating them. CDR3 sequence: CASSLSYRGQGEGYTF. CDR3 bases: TGTGCCAGCAGTTTATCTTACCGGGGGCAGGGTGAAGGCTACACCTTC.

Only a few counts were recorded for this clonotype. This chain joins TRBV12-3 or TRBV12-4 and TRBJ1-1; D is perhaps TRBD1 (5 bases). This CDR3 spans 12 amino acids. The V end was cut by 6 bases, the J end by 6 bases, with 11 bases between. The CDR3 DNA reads TGTGCCAGCAGAGAGGGGAGTGCTGAAGCTTTCTTT. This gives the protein CASREGSAEAFF.

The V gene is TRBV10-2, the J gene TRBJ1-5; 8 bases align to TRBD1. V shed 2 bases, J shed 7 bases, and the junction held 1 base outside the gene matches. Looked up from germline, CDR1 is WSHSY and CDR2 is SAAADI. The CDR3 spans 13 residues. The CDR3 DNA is TGCGCCAGCAGTGAGACAGGGGGGCAGCCCCAGCATTTT. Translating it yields CASSETGGQPQHF.

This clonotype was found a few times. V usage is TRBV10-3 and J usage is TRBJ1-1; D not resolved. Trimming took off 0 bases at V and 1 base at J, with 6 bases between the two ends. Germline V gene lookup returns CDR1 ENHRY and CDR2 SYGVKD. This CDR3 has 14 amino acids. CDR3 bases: TGTGCCATCAGTGAGTCCCGCCCGAACACTGAAGCTTTCTTT. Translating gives CAISESRPNTEAFF.

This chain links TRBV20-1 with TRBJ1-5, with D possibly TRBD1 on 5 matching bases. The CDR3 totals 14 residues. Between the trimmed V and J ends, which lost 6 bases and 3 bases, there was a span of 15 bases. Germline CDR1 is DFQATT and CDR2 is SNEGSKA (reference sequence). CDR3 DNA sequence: TGCAGTGCCGTTGAGGGACTCCTCAATCAGCCCCAGCATTTT. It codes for CSAVEGLLNQPQHF.